This TCR beta chain came from a study of blood T cell repertoires in COVID-19. Clones were sequenced by immunoSEQ multiplex PCR, and TCRdb holds only the in-frame ones, with some missing. The sample carries approximately 300,000 clones, around nine tenths recorded once. CDR1 MNHEY and CDR2 SVGAGI come from the germline V gene. CDR3 size: 15 residues. V lost 4 bases and J lost 7; bases outside the gene matches: 8. V is TRBV6-5 and J is TRBJ2-7; 12 bases align to TRBD1. This TCR was sampled from a woman in her 30s who had recovered from COVID-19. The source material was PBMCs or T cells enriched from blood (not recorded which). CDR3 protein: CASSLIRDRGREQYF. In DNA, the CDR3 is TGTGCCAGCAGTTTGATCCGGGACAGGGGGCGAGAGCAGTACTTC.